This TCR beta chain was recovered during a study of blood T cell repertoires in COVID-19. Overall study: Some COVID-19 samples were acute and others convalescent; all came from the United States, Italy and Spain.

V shed 4 bases, J shed 5 bases, and the junction held 9 bases outside the gene matches. The CDR3 is 17 residues long. The germline V gene has CDR1 KGHDR and CDR2 SFDVKD. Enrollees, roughly 18 to 89 years old, lived in about two dozen US areas. Per the study methods: Estimates of nucleated cell counts were drawn from the amplification of reference gene primers. Libraries were prepared by immunoSEQ multiplex PCR; TCRdb keeps only in-frame clonotypes and omits some of them. V, J and clone size are those of that table, while D and trimming were read from the DNA. This table holds fewer than 300,000 clones, more than 70% found once.

The chain links TRBV24-1 to TRBJ2-3; 12 bases align to TRBD2. The material sequenced was PBMCs or T cells enriched from blood (not recorded which). The TCR originated in a woman between 40 and 55 years old with acute COVID-19. The CDR3 DNA sequence: TGTGCCACCAGTGAGTTTCTAGCGGGAGGGCCTGGAGATACGCAGTATTTT. Translated: CATSEFLAGGPGDTQYF.